The rows below give T cell receptor beta chains drawn from one sample of a study of vaccination and CD4 T cells after COVID-19. Each CDR3 protein is one row after TCRdb ran MiXCR on the PCR reads. The sample lists some 17,000 distinct CDR3 sequences, around 50% seen once, with 21% in the top ten. Their cognate antigens are unknown. This sample comprised CD4+ T cells from blood, cultured in vitro, obtained about 7 months after SARS-CoV-2 vaccination. These receptors all stem from a human donor who had recovered from COVID-19. The conserved cysteine and the conserved F or W are not part of the CDR3 here. The order of the fields is V gene, D gene, J gene, CDR3 protein. A D gene is named only where the DNA matches it firmly.

V: TRBV7-9; D: .; J: TRBJ1-6; CDR3: ASSQPPGRNNSPLH
V: TRBV5-1; D: .; J: TRBJ2-3; CDR3: ASSSAPGNTDTQY
V: TRBV28; D: .; J: TRBJ2-7; CDR3: ASNPLWDTSYEQY
V: TRBV4-2; D: TRBD2; J: TRBJ2-7; CDR3: ASSQVMSSGAAMFGDYEQY
V: TRBV6-2/TRBV6-3; D: .; J: TRBJ2-7; CDR3: ASSHRGPGYEQY
V: TRBV7-9; D: .; J: TRBJ1-6; CDR3: ASSRTASNSPLH
V: TRBV11-3; D: TRBD1; J: TRBJ2-5; CDR3: ASSLDSNRGPRETQY
V: TRBV7-9; D: .; J: TRBJ2-2; CDR3: ASSAIWEVNGELF
V: TRBV2; D: .; J: TRBJ1-2; CDR3: ASTFQRSGYT
V: TRBV7-8; D: TRBD1; J: TRBJ1-2; CDR3: ASRRAGGYGYT
V: TRBV7-9; D: .; J: TRBJ2-5; CDR3: ASTINGVQETQY
V: TRBV7-2; D: .; J: TRBJ1-2; CDR3: ASSFHGAYGYT
V: TRBV11-2; D: TRBD2; J: TRBJ2-3; CDR3: ASFLRGARDTQY
V: TRBV20-1; D: .; J: TRBJ1-1; CDR3: SAWGAGGSTEAF
V: TRBV18; D: .; J: TRBJ1-2; CDR3: ASSPGEDYGYT
V: TRBV7-2; D: .; J: TRBJ2-7; CDR3: ASSLFSSGEQY
V: TRBV29-1; D: TRBD1; J: TRBJ1-3; CDR3: SVGQGNSGNTIY
V: TRBV20-1; D: .; J: TRBJ1-2; CDR3: SAPERWMGGYT
V: TRBV20-1; D: .; J: TRBJ1-5; CDR3: SARVRRRNYSNQPQH
V: TRBV20-1; D: TRBD1; J: TRBJ1-5; CDR3: SARDSRGENQPQH
V: TRBV11-3; D: TRBD1; J: TRBJ2-7; CDR3: ASSTRTGGGIEQY
V: TRBV6-1; D: .; J: TRBJ1-5; CDR3: ASGAGGNSNQPQH
V: TRBV15; D: .; J: TRBJ1-5; CDR3: ATSRDLLTWSQGYSNQPQH
V: TRBV7-9; D: .; J: TRBJ1-1; CDR3: ASSLWGADTEAF
V: TRBV7-2; D: .; J: TRBJ2-1; CDR3: ASSFSEGLREQF
V: TRBV20-1; D: .; J: TRBJ1-6; CDR3: SARRAASSYNSPLH
V: TRBV5-1; D: .; J: TRBJ1-1; CDR3: ASSSMGNTEAF